This TCR beta chain was obtained from a study of blood T cell repertoires in COVID-19. Study information: Acute and convalescent COVID-19 samples came from the United States, Italy and Spain. Sources were T cells, B-cell-depleted T cells, or PBMCs; the material itself was cDNA or gDNA.

Many counts were recorded for this clone. CDR1 and CDR2 from the germline V gene are ENHRY and SYGVKD. Trimming took off 3 bases at V and 3 bases at J, with 11 bases between the two ends. This CDR3 spans 14 amino acids. Under the authors' procedure: Amplification from reference gene primers served as the basis for estimated nucleated cell counts. Generated by immunoSEQ multiplex PCR, the TCRdb table keeps only in-frame clones and is missing some. V, J and clone size are those of that table, while D and trimming were read from the DNA. This table has a few hundred thousand clones, approximately 87% appearing once.

Sequencing was performed on PBMCs or T cells enriched from blood (not recorded which). The rearrangement uses TRBV10-3 and TRBJ1-2; D gene ambiguous. The origin of this receptor is a man in his forties or fifties in a cohort exposed to, infected with or recovered from COVID-19 (not recorded which). CDR3 DNA: TGTGCCATCAGTGACCCCGAAACGGACTATGGCTACACCTTC. This gives the protein CAISDPETDYGYTF.